Listed below are T cell receptor beta chains from one sample, sequenced in a study of blood T cell repertoires in COVID-19. Using immunoSEQ multiplex PCR, the repertoire was profiled, and TCRdb retains in-frame clones only, with some absent. Seen here are around 400,000 clones, about 89% observed once, and the top ten hold about 2.3%. The sample consisted of peripheral blood. These receptors originate from a woman aged 60-70 years with COVID-19, enrolled during active disease. CDR3s include the opening cysteine and the closing phenylalanine or tryptophan. A D gene is named only where the DNA matches it firmly. Not all rows give a size; the values are once, few, many and, for expanded clones, a class.

abundance,j_gene,v_gene,d_gene,CDR3nt,CDR3aa
-,TRBJ2-1,TRBV7-3,TRBD2,TGTGCCAGCAGCAGATCCGGGACTACTCACAATGAGCAGTTCTTC,CASSRSGTTHNEQFF
-,TRBJ2-1,TRBV28,TRBD1,TGTGCCAGCAGTGATACCATCGGGACAGGGGGCCTAGACTCCTACAATGAGCAGTTCTTC,CASSDTIGTGGLDSYNEQFF
-,TRBJ2-1,TRBV7-3,TRBD1,TGTGCCAGCAGCTTAACCGGGACAGAAAATGAGCAGTTCTTC,CASSLTGTENEQFF
few,TRBJ1-6,TRBV6-5,-,TGTGCCAGCAGTTACGACAGATATAATTCACCCCTCCACTTT,CASSYDRYNSPLHF
-,TRBJ1-4,TRBV11-3,-,TGTGCCAGCAGACCGGGGGGAGCAACTAATGAAAAACTGTTTTTT,CASRPGGATNEKLFF
-,TRBJ1-1,TRBV7-9,-,TGTGCCAGCAGCTTAGCCATGAACACTGAAGCTTTCTTT,CASSLAMNTEAFF
-,TRBJ1-6,TRBV6-5,-,TGTGCCACAGCGTCCGTTAAGAGTTCACCCCTCCACTTT,CATASVKSSPLHF
-,TRBJ2-5,TRBV28,-,TGTGCCAGCAGTTCCCCCGACACCCAAGAGACCCAGTACTTC,CASSSPDTQETQYF
-,TRBJ1-1,TRBV7-6,-,TGTGCCAGCATCAAACGGGGGGCGACGAACACTGAAGCTTTCTTT,CASIKRGATNTEAFF
-,TRBJ2-1,TRBV5-1,-,TGCGCCAGCAGCTTGGGGGCGTTTTCCTACAATGAGCAGTTCTTC,CASSLGAFSYNEQFF
-,TRBJ1-2,TRBV5-1,TRBD1,TGCGACCCCAACCCGGGACAGGGTAAAAGCTACACCTTC,CDPNPGQGKSYTF
-,TRBJ1-1,TRBV5-1,-,TGCGCCAGCAGCTTTGGAGCGAGGGGGACTGAAGCTTTCTTT,CASSFGARGTEAFF
-,TRBJ1-3,TRBV5-5,-,TGTGCCAGCCCCGGGAACCCATTATCGTACTCTGGAAACACCATATATTTT,CASPGNPLSYSGNTIYF
-,TRBJ1-4,TRBV7-9,TRBD1,TGTGCCAGCAGCGCGGGACAGGGCGTAGGACTGTTTTTT,CASSAGQGVGLFF
-,TRBJ2-7,TRBV25-1,TRBD1,TGTGCCAGCAGTGAAGGGACAGGGATCCGGCAGTACTTC,CASSEGTGIRQYF
-,TRBJ2-3,TRBV7-3,-,TGTGCCAGCAGCGCTAATATCGCGGCGGGGCCTACAGATACGCAGTATTTT,CASSANIAAGPTDTQYF
-,TRBJ1-1,TRBV3-1/TRBV3-2,-,TGTGCCAGCAGCCAACAGGGGAACACTGAAGCTTTCTTT,CASSQQGNTEAFF
-,TRBJ2-3,TRBV3-1/TRBV3-2,-,TGTGCCAGCAGCCAGAAGGGCCAGGGGACAAGAGGGGATACGCAGTATTTT,CASSQKGQGTRGDTQYF
-,TRBJ2-5,TRBV5-1,-,TGCGCCAGCAGCTTGGGTATGACAGTGCGGGAGACCCAGTACTTC,CASSLGMTVRETQYF
-,TRBJ2-1,TRBV3-1/TRBV3-2,TRBD2,TGTGCCAGCAGCCGAGTCCCGGGACTAGTGTTAACGAGCTCCTACAATGAGCAGTTCTTC,CASSRVPGLVLTSSYNEQFF
once,TRBJ2-5,TRBV6-4,TRBD2,TGTGCCAGCAGTGATTCCCAACTAGCGGGGGGGCAAGAGACCCAGTACTTC,CASSDSQLAGGQETQYF
-,TRBJ2-3,TRBV3-1/TRBV3-2,-,TGTGCCAGCAGCCCCGGTTACGGCACAGATACGCAGTATTTT,CASSPGYGTDTQYF
-,TRBJ1-5,TRBV11-2,-,TGTGCCAGCAGCTTTCTGGGAGGGCAGCCCCAGCATTTT,CASSFLGGQPQHF
-,TRBJ1-4,TRBV18,TRBD1,TGTGCCAGCTCAACGACAGGGTCTCGGGAAAAACTGTTTTTT,CASSTTGSREKLFF
-,TRBJ1-1,TRBV30,-,TGTGCCTGGATTGGGCAGGCCAGTGAAGCTTTCTTT,CAWIGQASEAFF
-,TRBJ1-1,TRBV6-4,-,TGTGCCAGCAGTCTTAACAGGGAAAACACTGAAGCTTTCTTT,CASSLNRENTEAFF
-,TRBJ1-1,TRBV3-1/TRBV3-2,-,TGTGCCAGCAGCCATCCAGAGAACACTGAAGCTTTCTTT,CASSHPENTEAFF
-,TRBJ2-7,TRBV4-1,TRBD1,TGCGCCAGCAGCCACGCGACAGGGAAGGACTACGAGCAGTACTTC,CASSHATGKDYEQYF
-,TRBJ2-2,TRBV28,TRBD2,TGTGCCAGCAGTTTGGGGGGGGACACCGGGGAGCTGTTTTTT,CASSLGGDTGELFF
-,TRBJ2-7,TRBV27,TRBD2,TGTGCCAGCAGCACTACCGGGACTAGTGACTACGAGCAGTACTTC,CASSTTGTSDYEQYF
-,TRBJ2-5,TRBV28,-,TGTGCCAGCAGTTTATACCGAGCGGAGACCCAGTACTTC,CASSLYRAETQYF
-,TRBJ1-4,TRBV4-2,-,TGTGCCAGCAGCCAGGGGGCAGGGCTAACAACTAATGAAAAACTGTTTTTT,CASSQGAGLTTNEKLFF
-,TRBJ1-4,TRBV10-3,-,TGTGCCATCAGTGACAGAACTAATGAAAAACTGTTTTTT,CAISDRTNEKLFF
-,TRBJ1-4,TRBV18,TRBD1,TGTGCCAGCTCACCAGTAGGACAGGGTCGCGAAAAACTGTTTTTT,CASSPVGQGREKLFF
-,TRBJ2-5,TRBV9,TRBD2,TGTGCCAGCAGCGTAAGGAGCGGGGGTGAGACCCAGTACTTC,CASSVRSGGETQYF
-,TRBJ1-3,TRBV5-1,-,TGCGCCAGCAGTAGAGCAAGCTCTGGAAACACCATATATTTT,CASSRASSGNTIYF
-,TRBJ1-2,TRBV2,-,TGTGCCAGCAAATCAGACACAAACTTGAACTATGGCTACACCTTC,CASKSDTNLNYGYTF
-,TRBJ1-6,TRBV13,-,TGTGCCAGCAGCACAACTCGGGGACTAAATTCACCCCTCCACTTT,CASSTTRGLNSPLHF
-,TRBJ1-1,TRBV5-6,TRBD1,TGTGCCAGCAGCTTCAAACAGGGGACGAGCACTGAAGCTTTCTTT,CASSFKQGTSTEAFF
-,TRBJ2-1,TRBV18,-,TGTGCCAGCTCACCAGACAGATTAACCTACAATGAGCAGTTCTTC,CASSPDRLTYNEQFF
-,TRBJ1-2,TRBV6-5,-,TGTGCCAGCAGTTACTCGCGGCAGAACTTTTATGGCTACACCTTC,CASSYSRQNFYGYTF
-,TRBJ2-5,TRBV5-1,-,TGCGCCAGCAGCCCGCTACGGGGGGCTAGAGAGACCCAGTACTTC,CASSPLRGARETQYF
-,TRBJ2-3,TRBV10-1,-,TGCGCCAGCGGGCCTTCCTACTCCACAGATACGCAGTATTTT,CASGPSYSTDTQYF
-,TRBJ1-1,TRBV7-6,-,TGTGCCAGCAGCTTATTAGGGGTCACCTTGAACACTGAAGCTTTCTTT,CASSLLGVTLNTEAFF
-,TRBJ1-4,TRBV5-1,TRBD1,TGCGCCAGCAGCGGAACGACAGGGGGTAATGAAAAACTGTTTTTT,CASSGTTGGNEKLFF
-,TRBJ1-4,TRBV19,-,TGTGCCAGTAGTTTAAGCGTCCGACAGCCCAATGAAAAACTGTTTTTT,CASSLSVRQPNEKLFF
-,TRBJ2-1,TRBV12-3/TRBV12-4,-,TGTGCCAGCAGTTTTGATCAGGGTAATGAGCAGTTCTTC,CASSFDQGNEQFF
-,TRBJ2-2,TRBV6-5,-,TGTGCCATCGGGACATTTACCACCGGGGAGCTGTTTTTT,CAIGTFTTGELFF
-,TRBJ2-5,TRBV3-1/TRBV3-2,-,TGTGCCAGCAGCCACGAAGGGGGGGCCCAAGAGACCCAGTACTTC,CASSHEGGAQETQYF
-,TRBJ1-1,TRBV12-3/TRBV12-4,TRBD1,TGTGCCAGCAGTTACCAGGGGGGCTTTGGAGCTTTCTTT,CASSYQGGFGAFF
-,TRBJ2-7,TRBV5-1,TRBD1,TGCGCCAGCAGCCCGTCATACAGGGGCTACGAGCAGTACTTC,CASSPSYRGYEQYF